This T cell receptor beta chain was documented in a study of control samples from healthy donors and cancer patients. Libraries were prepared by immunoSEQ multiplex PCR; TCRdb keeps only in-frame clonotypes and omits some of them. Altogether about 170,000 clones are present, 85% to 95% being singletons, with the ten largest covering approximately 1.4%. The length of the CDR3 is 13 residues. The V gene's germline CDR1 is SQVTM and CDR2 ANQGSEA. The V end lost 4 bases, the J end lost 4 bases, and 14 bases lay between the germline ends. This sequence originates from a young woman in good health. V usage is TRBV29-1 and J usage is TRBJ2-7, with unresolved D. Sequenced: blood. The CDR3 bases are TGCAGCGTTGGGAGCACAGCATTATACGAGCAGTACTTC. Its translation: CSVGSTALYEQYF.